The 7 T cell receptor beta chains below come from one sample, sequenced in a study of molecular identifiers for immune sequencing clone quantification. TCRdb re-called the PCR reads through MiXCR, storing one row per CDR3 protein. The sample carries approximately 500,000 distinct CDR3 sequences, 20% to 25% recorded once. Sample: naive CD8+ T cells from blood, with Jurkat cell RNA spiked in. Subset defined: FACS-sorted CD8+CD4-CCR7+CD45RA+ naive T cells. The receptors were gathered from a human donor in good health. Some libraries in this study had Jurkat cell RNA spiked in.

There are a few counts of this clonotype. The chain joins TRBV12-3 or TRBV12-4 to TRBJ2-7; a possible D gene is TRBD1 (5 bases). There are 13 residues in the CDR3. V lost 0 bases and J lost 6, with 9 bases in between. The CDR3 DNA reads TGTGCCAGCAGTTTAGCATCAGGGTCCGAGCAGTACTTC. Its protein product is CASSLASGSEQYF.

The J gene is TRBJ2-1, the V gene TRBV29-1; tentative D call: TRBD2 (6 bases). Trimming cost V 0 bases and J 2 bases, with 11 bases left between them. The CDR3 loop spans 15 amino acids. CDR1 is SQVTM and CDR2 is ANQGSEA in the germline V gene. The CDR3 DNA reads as TGCAGCGTTGAAGAGGGGGGAGGACCCTACAATGAGCAGTTCTTC. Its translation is CSVEEGGGPYNEQFF.

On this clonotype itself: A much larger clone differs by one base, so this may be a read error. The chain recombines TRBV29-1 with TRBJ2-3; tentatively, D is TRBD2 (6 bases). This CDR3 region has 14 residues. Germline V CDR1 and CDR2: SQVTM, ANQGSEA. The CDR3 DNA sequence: TGCGGCGGGGATAAGCAGGGCTTCACAGATACGCAGTATTTT. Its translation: CGGDKQGFTDTQYF.

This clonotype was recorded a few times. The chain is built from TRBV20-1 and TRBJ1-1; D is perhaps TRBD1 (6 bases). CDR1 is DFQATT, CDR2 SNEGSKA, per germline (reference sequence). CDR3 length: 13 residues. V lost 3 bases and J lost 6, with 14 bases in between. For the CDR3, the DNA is TGCAGTGCTAGGCCCTACGGGGGCCCTGAAGCTTTCTTT. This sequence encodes CSARPYGGPEAFF.

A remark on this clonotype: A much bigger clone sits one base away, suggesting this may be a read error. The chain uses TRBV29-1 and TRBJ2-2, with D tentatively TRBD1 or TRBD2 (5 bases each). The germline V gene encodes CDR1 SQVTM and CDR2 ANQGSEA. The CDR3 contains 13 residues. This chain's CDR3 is CRQGRANTGELLF. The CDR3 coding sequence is TGCAGACAAGGCAGGGCGAACACCGGGGAGCTGCTTTTT.

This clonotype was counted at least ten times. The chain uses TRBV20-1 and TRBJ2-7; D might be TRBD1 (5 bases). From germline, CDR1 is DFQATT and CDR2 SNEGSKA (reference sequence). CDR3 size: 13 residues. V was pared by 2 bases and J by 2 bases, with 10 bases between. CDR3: CSARQGLAYEQYF. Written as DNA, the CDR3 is TGCAGTGCTAGACAGGGTTTGGCCTACGAGCAGTACTTC.

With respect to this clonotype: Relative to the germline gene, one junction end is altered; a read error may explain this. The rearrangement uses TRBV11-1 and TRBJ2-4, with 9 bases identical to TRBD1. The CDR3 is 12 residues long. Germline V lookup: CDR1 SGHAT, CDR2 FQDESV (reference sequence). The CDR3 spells CASMGQGNIQCF. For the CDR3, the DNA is TGTGCCAGCATGGGACAGGGAAACATTCAGTGCTTC.